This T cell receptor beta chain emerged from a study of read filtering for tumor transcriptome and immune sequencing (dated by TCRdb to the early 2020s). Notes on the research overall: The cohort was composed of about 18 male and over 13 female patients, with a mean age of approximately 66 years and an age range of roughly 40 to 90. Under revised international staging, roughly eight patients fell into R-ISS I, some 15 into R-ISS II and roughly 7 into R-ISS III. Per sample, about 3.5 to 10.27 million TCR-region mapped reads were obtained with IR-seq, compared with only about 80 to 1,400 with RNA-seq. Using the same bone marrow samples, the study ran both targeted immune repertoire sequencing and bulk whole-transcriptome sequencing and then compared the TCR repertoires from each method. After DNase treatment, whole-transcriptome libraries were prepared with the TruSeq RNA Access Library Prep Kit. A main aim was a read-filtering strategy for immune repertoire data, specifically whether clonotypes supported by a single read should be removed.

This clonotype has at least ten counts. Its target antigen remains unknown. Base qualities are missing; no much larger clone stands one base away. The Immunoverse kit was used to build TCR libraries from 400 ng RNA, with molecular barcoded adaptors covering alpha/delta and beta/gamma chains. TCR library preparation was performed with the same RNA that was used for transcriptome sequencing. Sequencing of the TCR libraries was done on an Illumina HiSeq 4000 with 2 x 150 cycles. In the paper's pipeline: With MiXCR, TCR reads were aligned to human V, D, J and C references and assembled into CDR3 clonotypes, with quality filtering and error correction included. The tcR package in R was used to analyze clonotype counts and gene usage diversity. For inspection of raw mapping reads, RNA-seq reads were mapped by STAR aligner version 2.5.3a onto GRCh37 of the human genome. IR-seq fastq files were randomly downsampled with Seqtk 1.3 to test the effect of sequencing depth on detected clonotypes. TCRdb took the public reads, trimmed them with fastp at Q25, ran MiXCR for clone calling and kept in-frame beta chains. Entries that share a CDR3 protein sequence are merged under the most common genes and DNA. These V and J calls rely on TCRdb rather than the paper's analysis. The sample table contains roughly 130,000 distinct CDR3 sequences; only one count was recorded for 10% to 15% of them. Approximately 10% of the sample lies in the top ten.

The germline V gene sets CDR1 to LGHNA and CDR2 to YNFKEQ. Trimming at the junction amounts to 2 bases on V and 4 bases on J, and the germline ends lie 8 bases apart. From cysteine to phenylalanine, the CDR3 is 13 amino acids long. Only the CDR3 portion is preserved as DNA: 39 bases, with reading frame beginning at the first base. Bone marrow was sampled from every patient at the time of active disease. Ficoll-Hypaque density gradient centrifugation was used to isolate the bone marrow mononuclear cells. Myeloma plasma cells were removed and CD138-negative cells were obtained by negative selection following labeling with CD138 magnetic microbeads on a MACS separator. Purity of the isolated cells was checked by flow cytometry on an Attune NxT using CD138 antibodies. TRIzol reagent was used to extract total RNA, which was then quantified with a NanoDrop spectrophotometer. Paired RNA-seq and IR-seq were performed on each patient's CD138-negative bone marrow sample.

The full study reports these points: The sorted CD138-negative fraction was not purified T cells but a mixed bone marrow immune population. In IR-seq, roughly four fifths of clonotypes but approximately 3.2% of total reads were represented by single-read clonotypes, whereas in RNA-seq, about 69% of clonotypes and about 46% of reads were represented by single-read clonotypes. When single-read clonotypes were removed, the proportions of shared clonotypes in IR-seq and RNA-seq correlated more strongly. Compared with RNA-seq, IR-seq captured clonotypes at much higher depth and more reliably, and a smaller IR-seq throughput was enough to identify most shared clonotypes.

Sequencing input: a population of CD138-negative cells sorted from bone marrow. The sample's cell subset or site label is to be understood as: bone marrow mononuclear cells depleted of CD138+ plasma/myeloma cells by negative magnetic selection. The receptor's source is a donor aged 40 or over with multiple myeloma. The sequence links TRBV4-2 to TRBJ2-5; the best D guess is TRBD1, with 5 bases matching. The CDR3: CASSQSRAETQYF. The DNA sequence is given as TGTGCCAGCAGCCAATCCAGGGCAGAGACCCAGTACTTC.